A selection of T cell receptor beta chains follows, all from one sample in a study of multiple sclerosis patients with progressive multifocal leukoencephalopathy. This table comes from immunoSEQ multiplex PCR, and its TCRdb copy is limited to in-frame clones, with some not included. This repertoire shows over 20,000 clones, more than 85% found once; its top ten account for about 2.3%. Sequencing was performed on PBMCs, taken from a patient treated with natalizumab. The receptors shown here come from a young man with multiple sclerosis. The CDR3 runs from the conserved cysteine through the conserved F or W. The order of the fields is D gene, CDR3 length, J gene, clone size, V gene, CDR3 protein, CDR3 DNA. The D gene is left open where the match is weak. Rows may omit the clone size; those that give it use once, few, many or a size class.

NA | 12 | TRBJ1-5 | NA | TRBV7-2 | CASSSPNQPQHF | TGTGCCAGCAGCTCCCCAAATCAGCCCCAGCATTTT
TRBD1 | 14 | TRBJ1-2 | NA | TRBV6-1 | CASSGQGAMGGYTF | TGTGCCAGCAGTGGACAGGGGGCCATGGGTGGCTACACCTTC
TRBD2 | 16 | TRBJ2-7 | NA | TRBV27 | CASSFSGEGGTYEQYF | TGTGCCAGCAGTTTCTCCGGGGAGGGAGGTACCTACGAGCAGTACTTC
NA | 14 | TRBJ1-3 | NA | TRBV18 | CASSPGVSGNTIYF | TGTGCCAGCTCTCCGGGGGTCTCTGGAAACACCATATATTTT
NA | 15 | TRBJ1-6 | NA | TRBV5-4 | CASSLGTYYNSPLHF | TGTGCCAGCAGCTTGGGAACCTACTATAATTCACCCCTCCACTTT
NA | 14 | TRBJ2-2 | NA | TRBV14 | CASSQGWGPGELFF | TGTGCCAGCAGCCAAGGCTGGGGCCCCGGGGAGCTGTTTTTT
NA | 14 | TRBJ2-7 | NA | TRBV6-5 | CASSRDLSSYEQYF | TGTGCCAGCAGCCGGGACTTAAGCTCCTACGAGCAGTACTTC
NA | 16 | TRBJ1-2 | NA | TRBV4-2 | CASSQATQPTNYGYTF | TGTGCCAGCAGCCAAGCAACACAGCCTACTAACTATGGCTACACCTTC
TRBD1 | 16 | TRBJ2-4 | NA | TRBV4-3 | CASGQGAVGAKNIQYF | TGCGCCAGCGGGCAGGGGGCAGTCGGGGCCAAAAACATTCAGTACTTC
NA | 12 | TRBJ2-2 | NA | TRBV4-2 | CAVGDFGGELFF | TGTGCCGTAGGAGACTTTGGCGGGGAGCTGTTTTTT
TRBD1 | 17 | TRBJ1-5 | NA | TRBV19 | CASSIGTGRAGNQPQHF | TGTGCCAGTAGTATAGGGACAGGGCGGGCCGGCAATCAGCCCCAGCATTTT
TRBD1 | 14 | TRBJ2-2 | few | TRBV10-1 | CASSESTGAGELFF | TGCGCCAGCAGTGAGTCAACAGGGGCTGGGGAGCTGTTTTTT
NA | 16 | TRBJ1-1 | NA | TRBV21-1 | CASSLHPQWGPNEAFF | TGTGCCAGCAGCCTTCACCCACAATGGGGCCCTAATGAAGCTTTCTTT
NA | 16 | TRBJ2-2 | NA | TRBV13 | CASSLEGEGNTGELFF | TGTGCCAGCAGCTTAGAGGGGGAGGGGAACACCGGGGAGCTGTTTTTT
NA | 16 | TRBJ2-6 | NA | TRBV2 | CASSEARLPGANVLTF | TGTGCCAGCAGTGAAGCGCGGCTGCCTGGGGCCAACGTCCTGACTTTC
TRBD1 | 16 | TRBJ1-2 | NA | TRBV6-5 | CASSYGTGGTLGGYTF | TGTGCCAGCAGTTACGGGACAGGGGGTACGTTGGGTGGCTACACCTTC
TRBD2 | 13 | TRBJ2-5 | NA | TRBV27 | CASSLGEGKTQYF | TGTGCCAGCAGTTTGGGGGAGGGGAAGACCCAGTACTTC
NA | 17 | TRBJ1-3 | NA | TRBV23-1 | CASSPPARADFGNTIYF | TGCGCCAGCAGTCCTCCGGCCAGGGCTGATTTTGGAAACACCATATATTTT
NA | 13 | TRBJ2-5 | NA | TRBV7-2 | CASSLGVLGTQYF | TGTGCCAGCAGCTTAGGTGTTCTTGGAACCCAGTACTTC
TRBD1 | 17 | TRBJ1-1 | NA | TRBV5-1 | CASSSLTGALGNTEAFF | TGCGCCAGCAGCTCCTTGACAGGGGCTCTAGGGAACACTGAAGCTTTCTTT
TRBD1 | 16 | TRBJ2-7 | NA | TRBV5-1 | CASSLIRGQGSYEQYF | TGCGCCAGCAGCTTAATCAGGGGGCAAGGCTCCTACGAGCAGTACTTC
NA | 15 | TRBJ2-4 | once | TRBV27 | CASTSSGTPRNIQYF | TGTGCCAGCACCTCCTCCGGGACTCCTAGAAACATTCAGTACTTC
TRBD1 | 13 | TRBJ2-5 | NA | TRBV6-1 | CASSTRDRFAQYF | TGTGCCAGCAGCACCCGGGACAGATTTGCCCAGTACTTC
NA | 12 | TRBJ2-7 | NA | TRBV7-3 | CASSSSSYEQYF | TGTGCCAGCAGCTCGAGCTCCTACGAGCAGTACTTC
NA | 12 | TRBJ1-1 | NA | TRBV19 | CASNTQGPEAFF | TGTGCCAGTAATACACAGGGTCCTGAAGCTTTCTTT
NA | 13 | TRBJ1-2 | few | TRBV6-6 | CASSYSANYGYTF | TGTGCCAGCAGTTACTCGGCCAACTATGGCTACACCTTC
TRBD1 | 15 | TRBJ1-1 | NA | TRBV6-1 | CASSPTGPGNTEAFF | TGTGCCAGCAGCCCGACAGGGCCTGGGAACACTGAAGCTTTCTTT
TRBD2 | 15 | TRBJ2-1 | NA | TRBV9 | CASSVEGLADNEQFF | TGTGCCAGCAGCGTAGAAGGTCTAGCGGACAATGAGCAGTTCTTC
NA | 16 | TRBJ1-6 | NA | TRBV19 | CASTRQAVGRGSPLHF | TGTGCCAGTACAAGACAGGCCGTCGGGAGGGGTTCACCCCTCCACTTT
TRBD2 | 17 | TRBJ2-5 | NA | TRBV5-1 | CASSSTGGSGRLETQYF | TGCGCCAGCAGCTCGACCGGGGGTAGCGGGAGGTTGGAGACCCAGTACTTC
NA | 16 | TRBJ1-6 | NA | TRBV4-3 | CASSQEIQHYNSPLHF | TGCGCCAGCAGCCAGGAGATACAGCACTATAATTCACCCCTCCACTTT
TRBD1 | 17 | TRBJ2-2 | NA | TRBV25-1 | CASSAFRDRGDTGELFF | TGTGCCAGCAGTGCTTTCCGGGACAGGGGTGATACCGGGGAGCTGTTTTTT
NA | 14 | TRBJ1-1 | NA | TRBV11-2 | CASSLDLGRLGAFF | TGTGCCAGCAGCTTAGATCTTGGGCGGTTAGGAGCTTTCTTT
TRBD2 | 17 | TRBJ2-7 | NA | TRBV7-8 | CASSLGTSGPSSYEQYF | TGTGCCAGCAGCTTAGGGACTAGCGGCCCCAGCTCCTACGAGCAGTACTTC
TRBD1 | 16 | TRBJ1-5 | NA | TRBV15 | CATSSGTVRVQRAQHF | TGTGCCACCAGCAGTGGGACAGTCCGGGTCCAAAGGGCCCAGCATTTT
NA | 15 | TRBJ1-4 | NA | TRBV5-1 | CASSPEGGINEKLFF | TGCGCCAGCAGCCCAGAAGGCGGGATTAATGAAAAACTGTTTTTT
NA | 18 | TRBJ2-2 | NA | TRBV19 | CASSIENPAELNTGELFF | TGTGCCAGTAGTATAGAGAACCCTGCGGAACTGAACACCGGGGAGCTGTTTTTT
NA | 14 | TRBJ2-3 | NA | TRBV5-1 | CASSLLTVTDTQYF | TGCGCCAGCAGCTTACTTACGGTCACAGATACGCAGTATTTT
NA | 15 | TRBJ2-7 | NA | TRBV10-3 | CAISEVPRGDYEQYF | TGTGCCATCAGTGAGGTACCACGGGGCGACTACGAGCAGTACTTC
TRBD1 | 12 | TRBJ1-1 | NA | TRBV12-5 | CASGLGQAEAFF | TGTGCTAGTGGCCTAGGACAGGCTGAAGCTTTCTTT